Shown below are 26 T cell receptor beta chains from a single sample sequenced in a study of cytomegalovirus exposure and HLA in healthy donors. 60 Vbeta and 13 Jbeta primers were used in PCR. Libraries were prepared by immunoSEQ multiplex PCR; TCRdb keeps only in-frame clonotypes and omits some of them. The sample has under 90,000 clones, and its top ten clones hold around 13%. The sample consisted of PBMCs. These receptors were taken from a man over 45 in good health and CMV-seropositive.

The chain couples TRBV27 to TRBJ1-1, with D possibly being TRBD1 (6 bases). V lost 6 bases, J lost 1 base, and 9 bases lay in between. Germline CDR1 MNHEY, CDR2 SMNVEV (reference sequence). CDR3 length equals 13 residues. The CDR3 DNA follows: TGTGCCAGCAGGACGACAGGGAACACTGAAGCTTTCTTT. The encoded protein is CASRTTGNTEAFF.

CDR3 sequence reads: CASSVGTSGSSNTQYF. The CDR3 DNA reads TGTGCCAGCAGCGTAGGTACTAGCGGGAGCTCAAATACGCAGTATTTT. The chain combines TRBV9 with TRBJ2-3; 11 bases map to TRBD2. The CDR3 length is 16 residues. V gave up 0 bases and J gave up 7 bases; unmatched junction bases: 7. Germline CDR1 SGDLS, CDR2 YYNGEE.

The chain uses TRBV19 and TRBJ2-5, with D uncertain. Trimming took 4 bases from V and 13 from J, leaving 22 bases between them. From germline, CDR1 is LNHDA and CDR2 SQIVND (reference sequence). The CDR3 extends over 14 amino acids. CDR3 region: CASSTPGPPNNLYF. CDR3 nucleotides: TGTGCCAGTAGTACGCCGGGTCCCCCAAACAACTTGTACTTC.

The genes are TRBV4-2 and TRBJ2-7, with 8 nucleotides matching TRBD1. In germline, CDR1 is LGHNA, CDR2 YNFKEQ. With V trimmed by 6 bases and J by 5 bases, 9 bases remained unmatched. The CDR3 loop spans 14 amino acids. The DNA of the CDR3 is TGTGCCAGCAGTCGGACAGGGACTCCACACGAGCAGTACTTC. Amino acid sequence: CASSRTGTPHEQYF.

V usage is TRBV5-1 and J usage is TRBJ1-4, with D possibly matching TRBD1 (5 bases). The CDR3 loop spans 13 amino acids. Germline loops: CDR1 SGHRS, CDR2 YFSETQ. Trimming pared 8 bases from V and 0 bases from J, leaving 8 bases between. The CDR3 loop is CASGTATNEKLFF. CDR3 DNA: TGCGCCAGTGGGACTGCAACTAATGAAAAACTGTTTTTT.

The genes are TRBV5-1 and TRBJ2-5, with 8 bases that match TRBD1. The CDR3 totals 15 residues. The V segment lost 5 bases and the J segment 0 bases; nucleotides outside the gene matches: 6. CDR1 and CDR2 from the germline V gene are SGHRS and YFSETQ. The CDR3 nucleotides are TGCGCCAGCAGGTCGGGACAGGCCTACCAAGAGACCCAGTACTTC. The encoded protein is CASRSGQAYQETQYF.

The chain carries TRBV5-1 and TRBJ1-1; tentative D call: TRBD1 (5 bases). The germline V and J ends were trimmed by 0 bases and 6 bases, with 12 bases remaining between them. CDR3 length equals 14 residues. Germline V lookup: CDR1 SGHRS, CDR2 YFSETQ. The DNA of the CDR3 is TGCGCCAGCAGCTTGGGGGCAGGGAGGGCTGAAGCTTTCTTT. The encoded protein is CASSLGAGRAEAFF.

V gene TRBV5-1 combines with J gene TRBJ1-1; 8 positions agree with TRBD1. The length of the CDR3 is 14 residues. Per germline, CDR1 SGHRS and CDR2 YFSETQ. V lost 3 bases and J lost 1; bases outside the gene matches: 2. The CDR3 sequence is CASSSQGANTEAFF. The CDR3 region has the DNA TGCGCCAGCAGCTCTCAGGGGGCGAACACTGAAGCTTTCTTT.

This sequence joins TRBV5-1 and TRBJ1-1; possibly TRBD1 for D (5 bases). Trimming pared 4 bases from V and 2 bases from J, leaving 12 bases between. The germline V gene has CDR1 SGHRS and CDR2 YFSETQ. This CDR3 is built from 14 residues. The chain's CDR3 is CASSISRVNTEAFF. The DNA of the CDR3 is TGCGCCAGCAGCATCAGCAGGGTAAACACTGAAGCTTTCTTT.

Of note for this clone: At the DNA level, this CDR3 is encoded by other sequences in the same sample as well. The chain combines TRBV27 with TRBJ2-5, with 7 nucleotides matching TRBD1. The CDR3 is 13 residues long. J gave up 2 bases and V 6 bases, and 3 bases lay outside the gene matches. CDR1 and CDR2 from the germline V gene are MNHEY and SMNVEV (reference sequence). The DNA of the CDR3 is TGTGCCAGCAGACTACAGGGGCAAGAGACCCAGTACTTC. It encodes CASRLQGQETQYF.

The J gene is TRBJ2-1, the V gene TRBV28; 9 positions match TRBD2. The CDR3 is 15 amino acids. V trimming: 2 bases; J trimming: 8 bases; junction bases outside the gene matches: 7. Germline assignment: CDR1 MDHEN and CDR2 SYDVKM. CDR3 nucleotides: TGTGCCAGCAGTTTAAGGCTAGCGGGAACTGATGAGCAGTTCTTC. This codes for CASSLRLAGTDEQFF.

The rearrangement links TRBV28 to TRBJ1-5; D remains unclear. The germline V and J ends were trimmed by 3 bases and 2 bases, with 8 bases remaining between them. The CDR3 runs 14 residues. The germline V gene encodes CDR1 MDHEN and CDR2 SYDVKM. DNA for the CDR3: TGTGCCAGCAGTTTCCCCAATGGCAATCAGCCCCAGCATTTT. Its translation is CASSFPNGNQPQHF.

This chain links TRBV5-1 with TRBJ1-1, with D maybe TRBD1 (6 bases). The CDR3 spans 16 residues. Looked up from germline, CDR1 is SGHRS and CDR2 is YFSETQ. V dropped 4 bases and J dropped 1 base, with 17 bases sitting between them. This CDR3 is CASSQTPGHGNTEAFF. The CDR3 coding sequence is TGCGCCAGCAGCCAGACTCCGGGACATGGGAACACTGAAGCTTTCTTT.

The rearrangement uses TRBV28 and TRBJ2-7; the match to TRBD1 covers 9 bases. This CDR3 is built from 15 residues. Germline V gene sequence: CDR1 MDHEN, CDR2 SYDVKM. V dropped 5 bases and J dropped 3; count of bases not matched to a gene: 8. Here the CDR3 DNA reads TGTGCCAGCAGTCCGCGTAGGACAGGGGACTACGAGCAGTACTTC. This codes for CASSPRRTGDYEQYF.

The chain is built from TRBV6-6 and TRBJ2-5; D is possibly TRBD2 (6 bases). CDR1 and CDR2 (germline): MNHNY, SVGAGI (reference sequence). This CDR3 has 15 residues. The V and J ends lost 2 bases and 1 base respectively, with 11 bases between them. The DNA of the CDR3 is TGTGCCAGCAGTTACGGGGTGGGACTCCAAGAGACCCAGTACTTC. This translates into CASSYGVGLQETQYF.

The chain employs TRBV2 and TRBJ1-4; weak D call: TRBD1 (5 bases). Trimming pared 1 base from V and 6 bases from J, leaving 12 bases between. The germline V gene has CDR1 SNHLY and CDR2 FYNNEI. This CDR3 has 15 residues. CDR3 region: CASSEDRSGDEKLFF. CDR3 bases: TGTGCCAGCAGTGAAGACAGGTCGGGGGATGAAAAACTGTTTTTT.

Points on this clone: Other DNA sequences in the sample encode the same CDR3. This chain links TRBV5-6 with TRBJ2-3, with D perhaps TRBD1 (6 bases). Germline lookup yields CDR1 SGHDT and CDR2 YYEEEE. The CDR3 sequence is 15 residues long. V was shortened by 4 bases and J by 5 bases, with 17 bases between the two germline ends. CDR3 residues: CASSRQDIQGDTQYF. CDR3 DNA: TGTGCCAGCAGCCGACAGGACATTCAAGGAGATACGCAGTATTTT. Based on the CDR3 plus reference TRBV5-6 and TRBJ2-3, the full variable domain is DAGVTQSPTHLIKTRGQQVTLRCSPKSGHDTVSWYQQALGQGPQFIFQYYEEEERQRGNFPDRFSGHQFPNYSSELNVNALLLGDSALYLCASSRQDIQGDTQYFGPGTRLTVL.

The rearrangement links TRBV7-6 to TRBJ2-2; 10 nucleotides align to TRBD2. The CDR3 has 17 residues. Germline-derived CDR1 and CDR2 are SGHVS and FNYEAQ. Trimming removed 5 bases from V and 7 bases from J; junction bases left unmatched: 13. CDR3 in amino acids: CASSPPSGRGINGELFF. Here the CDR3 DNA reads TGTGCCAGCAGCCCACCTAGCGGGAGAGGCATTAACGGGGAGCTGTTTTTT.

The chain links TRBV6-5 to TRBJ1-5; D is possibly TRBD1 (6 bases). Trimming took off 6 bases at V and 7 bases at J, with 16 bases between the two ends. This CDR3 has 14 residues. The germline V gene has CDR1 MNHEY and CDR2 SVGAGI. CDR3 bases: TGTGCCAGCAGGAGCCAGGGGAAAGGGCAGCCCCAGCATTTT. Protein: CASRSQGKGQPQHF.

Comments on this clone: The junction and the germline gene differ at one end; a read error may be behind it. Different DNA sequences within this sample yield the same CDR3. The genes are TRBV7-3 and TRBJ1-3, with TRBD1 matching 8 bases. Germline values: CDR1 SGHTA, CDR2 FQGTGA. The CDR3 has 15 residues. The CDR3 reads CASSMTGASGNTIYF. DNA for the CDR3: TGCGCCAGCAGCATGACAGGGGCCTCTGGAAACACCATATATTTT.

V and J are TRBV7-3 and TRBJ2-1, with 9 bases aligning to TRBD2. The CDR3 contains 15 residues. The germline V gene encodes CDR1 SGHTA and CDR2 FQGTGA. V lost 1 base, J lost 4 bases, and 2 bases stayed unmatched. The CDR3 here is CASSLSGGAYNEQFF. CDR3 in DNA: TGTGCCAGCAGCTTAAGCGGGGGGGCGTACAATGAGCAGTTCTTC.

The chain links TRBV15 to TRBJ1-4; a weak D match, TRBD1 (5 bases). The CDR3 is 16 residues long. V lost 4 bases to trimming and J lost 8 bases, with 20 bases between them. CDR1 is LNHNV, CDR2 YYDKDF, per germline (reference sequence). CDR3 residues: CATSTSGAGESEKLFF. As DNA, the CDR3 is TGTGCCACCAGCACCTCTGGCGCGGGGGAGAGCGAAAAACTGTTTTTT.

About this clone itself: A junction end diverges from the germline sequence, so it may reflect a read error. The DNA of the CDR3 is TGTGCCAGCAGCCAACTGGGCCCTTCCTACGGGCAGTACTTC. This sequence encodes CASSQLGPSYGQYF. V and J are TRBV14 and TRBJ2-7; D unresolved. CDR3 length equals 14 residues. Germline CDR1 SGHDN, CDR2 FVKESK.

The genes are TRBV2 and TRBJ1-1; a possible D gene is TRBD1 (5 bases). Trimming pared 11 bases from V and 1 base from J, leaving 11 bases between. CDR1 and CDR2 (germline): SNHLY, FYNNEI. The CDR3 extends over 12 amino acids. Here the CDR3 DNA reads TGTGCCGGACATGTTGGGAACACTGAAGCTTTCTTT. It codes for CAGHVGNTEAFF.

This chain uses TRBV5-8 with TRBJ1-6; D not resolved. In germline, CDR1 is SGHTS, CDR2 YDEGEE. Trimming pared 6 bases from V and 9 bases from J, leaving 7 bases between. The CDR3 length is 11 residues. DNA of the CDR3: TGTGCCAGCACCCCCAGTTCACCCCTCCACTTT. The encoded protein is CASTPSSPLHF. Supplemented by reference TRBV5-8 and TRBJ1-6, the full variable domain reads EAGVTQSPTHLIKTRGQQATLRCSPISGHTSVYWYQQALGLGLQFLLWYDEGEERNRGNFPPRFSGRQFPNYSSELNVNALELEDSALYLCASTPSSPLHFGNGTRLTVT.

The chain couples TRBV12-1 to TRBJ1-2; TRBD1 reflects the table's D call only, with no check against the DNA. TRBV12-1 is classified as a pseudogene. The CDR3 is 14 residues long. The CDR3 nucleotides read TGTGCCAGCACCGTTATGACAGAGATCTATGGCTACACCTTC. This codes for CASTVMTEIYGYTF.